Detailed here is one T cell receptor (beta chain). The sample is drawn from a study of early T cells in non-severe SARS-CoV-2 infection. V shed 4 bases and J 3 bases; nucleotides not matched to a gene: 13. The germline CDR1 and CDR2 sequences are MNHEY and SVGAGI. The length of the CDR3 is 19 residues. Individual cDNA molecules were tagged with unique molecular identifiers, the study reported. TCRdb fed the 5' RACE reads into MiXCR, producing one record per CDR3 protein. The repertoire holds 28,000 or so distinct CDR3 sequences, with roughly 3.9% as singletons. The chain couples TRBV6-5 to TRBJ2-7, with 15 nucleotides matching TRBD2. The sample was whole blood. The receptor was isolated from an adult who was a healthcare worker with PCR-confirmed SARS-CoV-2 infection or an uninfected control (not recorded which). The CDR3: CASSSPGLAGGRTIYEQYF. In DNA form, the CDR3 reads TGTGCCAGCAGTTCGCCGGGACTAGCGGGGGGAAGGACTATCTACGAGCAGTACTTC.